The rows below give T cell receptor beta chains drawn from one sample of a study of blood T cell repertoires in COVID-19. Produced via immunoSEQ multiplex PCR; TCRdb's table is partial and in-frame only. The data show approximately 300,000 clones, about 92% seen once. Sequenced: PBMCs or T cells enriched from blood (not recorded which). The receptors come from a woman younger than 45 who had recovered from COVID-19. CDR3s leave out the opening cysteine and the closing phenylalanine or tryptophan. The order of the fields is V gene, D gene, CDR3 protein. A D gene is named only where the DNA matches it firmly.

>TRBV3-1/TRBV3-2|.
ASSQAGRNEQF
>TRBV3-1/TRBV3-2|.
ASSSGLNTEAF
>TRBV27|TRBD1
ASSQGTANNSPLH
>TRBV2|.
ASSVDINQPQH
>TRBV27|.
ASSPRQGRNYGYT
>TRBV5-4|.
ASSFNFDQPQH
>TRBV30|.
AWSTRRGIFLVNEQF
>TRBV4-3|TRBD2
ASSQDSGLAMRQY
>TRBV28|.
ASSLPTEPEKLF
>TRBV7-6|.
ASSQGPGYEQY
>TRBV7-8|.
ASSPLGHQETQY
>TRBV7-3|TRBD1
ASSSTPTGEAF
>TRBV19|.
ASSQGLPPTGELF
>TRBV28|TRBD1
ASSFPSTGYDSYEQY
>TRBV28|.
ASSSPTWGSNQPQH
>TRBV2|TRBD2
ASSESGLAFHEQY
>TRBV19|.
ASMRERGEQY
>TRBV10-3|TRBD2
AISESTSLTNTDTQY
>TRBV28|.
AGAGGFNQPQH
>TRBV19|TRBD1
ASSMLPGQGIHEQF
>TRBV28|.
AIPGGANGDYGYT
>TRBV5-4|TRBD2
ASSKGTSGGAEGY
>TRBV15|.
ATSRDSVSLAKNIQY
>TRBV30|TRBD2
AWSGRGGRVGELF
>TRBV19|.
ASSMTVDQPQH